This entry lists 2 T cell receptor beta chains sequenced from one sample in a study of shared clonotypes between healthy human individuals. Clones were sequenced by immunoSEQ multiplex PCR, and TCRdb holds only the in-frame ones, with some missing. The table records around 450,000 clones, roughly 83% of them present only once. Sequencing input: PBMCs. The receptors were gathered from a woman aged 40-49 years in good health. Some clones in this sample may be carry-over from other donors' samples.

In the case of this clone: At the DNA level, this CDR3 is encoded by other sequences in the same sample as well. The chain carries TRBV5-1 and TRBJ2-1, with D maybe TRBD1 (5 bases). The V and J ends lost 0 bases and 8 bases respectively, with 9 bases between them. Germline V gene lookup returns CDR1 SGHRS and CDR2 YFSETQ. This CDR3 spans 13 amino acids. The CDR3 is CASSLAQGDEQFF. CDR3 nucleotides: TGCGCCAGCAGCTTGGCCCAGGGTGATGAGCAGTTCTTC.

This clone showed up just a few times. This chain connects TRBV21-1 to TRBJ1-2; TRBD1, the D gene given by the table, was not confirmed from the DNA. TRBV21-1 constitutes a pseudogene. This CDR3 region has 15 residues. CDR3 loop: CASTATAFPQGGYTF. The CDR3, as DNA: TGTGCCAGCACAGCCACCGCTTTCCCCCAGGGTGGCTACACCTTC.